This T cell receptor beta chain was profiled in a study of human T cells and chemical hapten exposure. Points from the study as a whole: Expanded TCRs created a significantly greater count of big CDR3 similarity clusters than controls did. The presence of alopecia in the donors means their immune response may differ from healthy people's.

Separate cDNA molecules received unique molecular identifiers, which the library attached to them. One entry per CDR3 protein results from TCRdb running MiXCR on the RACE reads. The table has 85,000 to 100,000 distinct CDR3 sequences, 25% to 35% seen once. This clonotype was recorded a few times. Its antigen is not identified. The CDR3 has 15 amino acids. Looked up from germline, CDR1 is KGHSH and CDR2 is LQKENI. The V gene end was trimmed by 3 bases and the J gene end by 5 bases; junction bases not matched to a gene: 6. Time point meaning: patch test 3, about 24 weeks after DPC sensitization. Treatment given: therapeutic diphenylcyclopropenone sensitization with weekly scalp DPC. Blood draws came before every patch-test application.

This chain uses TRBV18 with TRBJ1-4; TRBD1 matches at 7 bases. The TCR comes from a middle-aged man with alopecia areata. Some clones in this sample may be carry-over from other donors' samples. The material was whole blood, obtained in connection with sensitization to the hapten diphenylcyclopropenone (DPC). This chain's CDR3 is CASSPLTGPNEKLFF. CDR3 coding DNA: TGTGCCAGCTCACCGTTGACAGGGCCCAATGAAAAACTGTTTTTT. The entire variable domain, with the rest obtained from reference TRBV18 and TRBJ1-4, is as follows: NAGVMQNPRHLVRRRGQEARLRCSPMKGHSHVYWYRQLPEEGLKFMVYLQKENIIDESGMPKERFSAEFPKEGPSILRIQQVVRGDSAAYFCASSPLTGPNEKLFFGSGTQLSVL.